This T cell receptor (beta chain) was obtained from a study of T-cell reconstitution after alpha-beta-depleted transplantation in children. Germline V lookup: CDR1 KGHSH, CDR2 LQKENI. CDR3 length equals 12 residues. Deletions cut 6 bases from V and 5 bases from J, with 7 bases between. For TCRbeta, the library was prepared with unique molecular identifiers. TCRdb independently ran MiXCR on the PCR reads; one entry per CDR3 protein. The sample includes a few hundred thousand distinct CDR3 sequences, roughly 11% of them seen just once. This clonotype was counted at least ten times. The material sequenced was PBMCs, taken before TCRalphabeta/CD19-depleted stem cell transplant. The receptor was isolated from a child under two years old with acute myeloid leukemia, due to receive a stem cell transplant. This chain links TRBV18 with TRBJ2-2; unclear D gene. The CDR3 loop reads CASSPSTGELFF. The CDR3 region has the DNA TGTGCCAGCTCCCCCTCGACCGGGGAGCTGTTTTTT.